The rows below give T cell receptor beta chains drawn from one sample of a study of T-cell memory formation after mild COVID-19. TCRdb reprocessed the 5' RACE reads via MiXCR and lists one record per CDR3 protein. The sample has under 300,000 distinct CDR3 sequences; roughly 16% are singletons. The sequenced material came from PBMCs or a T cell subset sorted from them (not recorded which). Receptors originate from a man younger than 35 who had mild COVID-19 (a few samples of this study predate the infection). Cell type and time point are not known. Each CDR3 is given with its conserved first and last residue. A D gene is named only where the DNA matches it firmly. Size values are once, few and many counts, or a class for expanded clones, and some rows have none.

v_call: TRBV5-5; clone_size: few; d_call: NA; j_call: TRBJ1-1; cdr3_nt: TGTGCCAGCAGCTGGAGTCTGAACACTGAAGCTTTCTTT; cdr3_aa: CASSWSLNTEAFF
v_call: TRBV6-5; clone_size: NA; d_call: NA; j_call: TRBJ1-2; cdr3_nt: TGTGCCAGCAGTTACACAGTCACGCCCGGGGGATATGGCTACACCTTC; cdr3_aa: CASSYTVTPGGYGYTF
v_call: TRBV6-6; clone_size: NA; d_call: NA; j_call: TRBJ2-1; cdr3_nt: TGTGCCAGCAGCTTCGTACATCCCGGCTACAATGAGCAGTTCTTC; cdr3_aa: CASSFVHPGYNEQFF
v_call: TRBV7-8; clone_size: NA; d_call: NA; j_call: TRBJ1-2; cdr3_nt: TGTGCCAGCAGCTTCCGGGGCCAAGCTAACTATGGCTACACCTTC; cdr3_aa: CASSFRGQANYGYTF
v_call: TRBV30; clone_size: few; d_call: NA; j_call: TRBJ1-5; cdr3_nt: TGTGCCTGGAACCGGGACGGTAGCAATCAGCCCCAGCATTTT; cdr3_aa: CAWNRDGSNQPQHF
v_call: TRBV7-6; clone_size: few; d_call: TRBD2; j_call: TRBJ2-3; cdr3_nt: TGTGCCAGCAGCTACATGAGCGGGGGGGTCTCCGATACGCAGTATTTT; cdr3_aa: CASSYMSGGVSDTQYF
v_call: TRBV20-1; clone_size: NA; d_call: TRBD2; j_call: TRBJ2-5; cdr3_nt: TGCAGTGCTAGACCGCGGGGGGCCGGGGAGACCCAGTACTTC; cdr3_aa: CSARPRGAGETQYF
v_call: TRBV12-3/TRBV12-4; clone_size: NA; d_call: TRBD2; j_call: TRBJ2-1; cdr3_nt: TGTGCCAGCAGCGTCACTAGCGGGGGGTCCTACAATGAGCAGTTCTTC; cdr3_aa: CASSVTSGGSYNEQFF
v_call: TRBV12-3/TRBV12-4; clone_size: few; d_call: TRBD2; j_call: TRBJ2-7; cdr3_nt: TGTGCCAGCAGGCTAGCGGGGGATGGGGAGCAGTACTTC; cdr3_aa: CASRLAGDGEQYF
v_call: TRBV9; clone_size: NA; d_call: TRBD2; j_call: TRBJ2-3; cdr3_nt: TGTGCCAGCAGCCTCACTAGCGGGGGGGTCGCAGATACGCAGTATTTT; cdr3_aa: CASSLTSGGVADTQYF
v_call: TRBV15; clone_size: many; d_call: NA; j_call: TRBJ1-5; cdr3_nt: TGTGCCACCAGCAGAGATGTGGCAGGACCAAGCAATCAGCCCCAGCATTTT; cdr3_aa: CATSRDVAGPSNQPQHF
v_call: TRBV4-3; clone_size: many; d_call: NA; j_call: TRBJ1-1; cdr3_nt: TGCGCCAGCAGCCAAGATCCCGCAGGGGCGAACACTGAAGCTTTCTTT; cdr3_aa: CASSQDPAGANTEAFF
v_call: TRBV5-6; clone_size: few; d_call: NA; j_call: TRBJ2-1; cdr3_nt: TGTGCCAGCAGCGGCGACCGAGTGGCCTACAATGAGCAGTTCTTC; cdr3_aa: CASSGDRVAYNEQFF
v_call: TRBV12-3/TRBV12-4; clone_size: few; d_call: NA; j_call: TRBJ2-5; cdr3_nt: TGTGCCAGCAGTTTTTGGGCCGCCGGGGAGACCCAGTACTTC; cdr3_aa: CASSFWAAGETQYF
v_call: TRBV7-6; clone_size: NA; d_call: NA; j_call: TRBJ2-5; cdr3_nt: TGTGCCAGCAGCTTCCAAAGAACGCAGGAGACCCAGTACTTC; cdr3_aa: CASSFQRTQETQYF
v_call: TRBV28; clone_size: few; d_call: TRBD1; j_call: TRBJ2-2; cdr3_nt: TGTGCCAGCAGTTTATTCCGCCGGGACAGGGGAAACACCGGGGAGCTGTTTTTT; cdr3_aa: CASSLFRRDRGNTGELFF
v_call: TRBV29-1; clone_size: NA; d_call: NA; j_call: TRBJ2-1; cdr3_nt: TGCAGCGTGGGAGCCTACAATGAGCAGTTCTTC; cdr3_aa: CSVGAYNEQFF
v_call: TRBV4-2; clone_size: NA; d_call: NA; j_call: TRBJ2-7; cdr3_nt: TGTGCCAGCAGCCAAGATTGGGGGGTCTACGAGCAGTACTTC; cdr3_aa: CASSQDWGVYEQYF
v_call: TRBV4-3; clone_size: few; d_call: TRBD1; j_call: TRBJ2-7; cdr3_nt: TGCGCCAGCCCCACGTTCGGACAGGGCCCAAACTTC; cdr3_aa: CASPTFGQGPNF
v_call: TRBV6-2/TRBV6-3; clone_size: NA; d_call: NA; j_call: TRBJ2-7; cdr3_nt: TGTGCCAGCAGTTACCAACGGTACGAGCAGTACTTC; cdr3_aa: CASSYQRYEQYF
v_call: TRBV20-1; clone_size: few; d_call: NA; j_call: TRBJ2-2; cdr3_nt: TGCAGTGCTATAGGGCAGTCGAGCACCGGGGAGCTGTTTTTT; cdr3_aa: CSAIGQSSTGELFF
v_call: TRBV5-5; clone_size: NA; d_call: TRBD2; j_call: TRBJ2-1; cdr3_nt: TGTGCCAGCAGCTTTAGCGGGGGAATCTACAATGAGCAGTTCTTC; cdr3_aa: CASSFSGGIYNEQFF
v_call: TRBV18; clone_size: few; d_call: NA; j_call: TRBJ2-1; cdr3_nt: TGTGCCAGCTCACCAGAGGGGCGCAATGAGCAGTTCTTC; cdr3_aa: CASSPEGRNEQFF
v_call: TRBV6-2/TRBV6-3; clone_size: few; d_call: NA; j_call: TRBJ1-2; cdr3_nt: TGTGCCAGCAGCTCCTACCCCCGCGACTATGGCTACACCTTC; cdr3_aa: CASSSYPRDYGYTF
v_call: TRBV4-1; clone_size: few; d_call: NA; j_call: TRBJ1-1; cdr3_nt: TGCGCCAGCAGCCAAGATAGGTCGAAAAAGAACACTGAAGCTTTCTTT; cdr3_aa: CASSQDRSKKNTEAFF
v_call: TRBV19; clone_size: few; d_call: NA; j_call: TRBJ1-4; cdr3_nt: TGTGCCAGTAGTATAGCATCCCACCCGGATGAAAAACTGTTTTTT; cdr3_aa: CASSIASHPDEKLFF
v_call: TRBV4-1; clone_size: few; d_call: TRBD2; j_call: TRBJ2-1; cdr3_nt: TGCGCCAGCTCACAGTACAGCGGGGTGATCTTC; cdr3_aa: CASSQYSGVIF
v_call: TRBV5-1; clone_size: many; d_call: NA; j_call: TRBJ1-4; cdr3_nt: TGCGCCAGCAGCCGGGACGTTAATGAAAAACTGTTTTTT; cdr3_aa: CASSRDVNEKLFF
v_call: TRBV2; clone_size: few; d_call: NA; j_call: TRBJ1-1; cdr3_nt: TGTGCCAGCATGGGCGGCACTGAAGCTTTCTTT; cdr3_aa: CASMGGTEAFF
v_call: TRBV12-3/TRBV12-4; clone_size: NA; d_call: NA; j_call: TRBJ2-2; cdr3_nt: TGTGCCAGCAGTTTCTCGGCCGGGGCCGGGGAGCTGTTTTTT; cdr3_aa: CASSFSAGAGELFF
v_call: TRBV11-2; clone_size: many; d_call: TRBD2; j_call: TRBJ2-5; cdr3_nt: TGTGCCAGCAGCCATGGCCGGCGGGGGGGATCGGAGACCCAGTACTTC; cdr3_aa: CASSHGRRGGSETQYF
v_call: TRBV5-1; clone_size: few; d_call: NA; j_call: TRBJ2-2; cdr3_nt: TGCGCCAGCAGCTTGGATAGGATTACACCGACCGGGGAGCTGTTTTTT; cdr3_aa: CASSLDRITPTGELFF
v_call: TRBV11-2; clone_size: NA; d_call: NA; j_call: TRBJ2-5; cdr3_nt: TGTGCCAGCAGCACATACGATGAGACCCAGTACTTC; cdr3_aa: CASSTYDETQYF
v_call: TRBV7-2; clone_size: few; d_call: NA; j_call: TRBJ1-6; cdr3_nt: TGTGCCAGCAGCGCTTCTCGGGCCTATAATTCACCCCTCCACTTT; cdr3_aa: CASSASRAYNSPLHF
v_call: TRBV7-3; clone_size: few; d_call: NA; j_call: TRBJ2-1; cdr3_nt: TGTGCCAGCAGCCGGGCAGGGGTTACTTCCAATGAGCAGTTCTTC; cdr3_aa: CASSRAGVTSNEQFF
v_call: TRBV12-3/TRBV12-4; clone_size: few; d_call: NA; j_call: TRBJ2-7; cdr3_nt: TGTGCCAGCAGCTGGGCAAGCTACGAGCAGTACTTC; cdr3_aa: CASSWASYEQYF
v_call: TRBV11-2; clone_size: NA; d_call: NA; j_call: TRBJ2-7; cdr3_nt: TGTGCCAGCAGCTCAATAGCCGGGAGCTCCTACGAGCAGTACTTC; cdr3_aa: CASSSIAGSSYEQYF
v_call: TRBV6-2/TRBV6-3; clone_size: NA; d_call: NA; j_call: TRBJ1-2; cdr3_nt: TGTGCCAGCAGCTCCAGGGTTGGCTACACCTTC; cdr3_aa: CASSSRVGYTF
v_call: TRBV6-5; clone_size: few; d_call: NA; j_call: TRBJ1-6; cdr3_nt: TGTGCCAGCAGTTACTCGGGCGGAGGCGATTCACCCCTCCACTTT; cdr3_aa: CASSYSGGGDSPLHF
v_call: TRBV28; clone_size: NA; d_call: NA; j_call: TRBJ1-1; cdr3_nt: TGTGCCAGCAGTTCCGCGGTTTCTTCGGTTACTGAAGCTTTCTTT; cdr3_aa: CASSSAVSSVTEAFF
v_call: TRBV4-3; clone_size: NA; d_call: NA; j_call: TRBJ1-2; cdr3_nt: TGCGCCAGCAGCCAAGATGTTGTTAGGCCCGGGGGCTACACCTTC; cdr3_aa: CASSQDVVRPGGYTF
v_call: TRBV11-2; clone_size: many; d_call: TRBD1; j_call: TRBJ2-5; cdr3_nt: TGTGCCAGCAGCTTAGATCGGGACAGGGGGCGCGCAGAGACCCAGTACTTC; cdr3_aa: CASSLDRDRGRAETQYF
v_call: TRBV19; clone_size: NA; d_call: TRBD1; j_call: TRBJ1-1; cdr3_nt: TGTGCCAGTAGTTTAACGGACAGGGGAACTGAAGCTTTCTTT; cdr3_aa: CASSLTDRGTEAFF
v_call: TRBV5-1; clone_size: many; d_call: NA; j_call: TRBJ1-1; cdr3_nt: TGCGCCAGCAGCTTGCTAAGGAGCACTGAAGCTTTCTTT; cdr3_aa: CASSLLRSTEAFF
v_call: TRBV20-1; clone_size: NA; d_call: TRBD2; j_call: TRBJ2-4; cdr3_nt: TGCAGTGAACTAGCGGGTCCTCGGGCCAAAAACATTCAGTACTTC; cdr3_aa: CSELAGPRAKNIQYF
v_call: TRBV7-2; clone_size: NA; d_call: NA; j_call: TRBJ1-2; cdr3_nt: TGTGCCAGCAGCTCGGGCATTAACTATGGCTACACCTTC; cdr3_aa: CASSSGINYGYTF
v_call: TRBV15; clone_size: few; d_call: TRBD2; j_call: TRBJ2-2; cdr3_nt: TGTGCCACCAGCAGGGACCCTAGCGGGGGGACCACCGGGGAGCTGTTTTTT; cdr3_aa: CATSRDPSGGTTGELFF
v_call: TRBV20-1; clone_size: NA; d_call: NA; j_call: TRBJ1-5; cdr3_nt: TGCAGTGCTAGAGAGTCAGGGAATCAGCCCCAGCATTTT; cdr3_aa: CSARESGNQPQHF
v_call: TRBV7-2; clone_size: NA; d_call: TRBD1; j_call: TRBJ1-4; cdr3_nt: TGTGCCAGCAGCCAGACAGGGACTAATGAAAAACTGTTTTTT; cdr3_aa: CASSQTGTNEKLFF
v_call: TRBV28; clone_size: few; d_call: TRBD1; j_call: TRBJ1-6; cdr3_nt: TGTGCCAGCAGTCTACAGGGGAGGGGTAATTCACCCCTCCACTTT; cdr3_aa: CASSLQGRGNSPLHF
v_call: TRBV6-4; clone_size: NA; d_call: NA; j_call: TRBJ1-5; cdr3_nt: TGTGCCAGCATGTCCGGGCATCAGGGTCAGCCCCAGCATTTT; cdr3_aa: CASMSGHQGQPQHF
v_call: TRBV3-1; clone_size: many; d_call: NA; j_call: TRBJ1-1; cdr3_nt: TGTGCCAGCAGCCAACTGTTAGGAGGCCCTGAAGCTTTCTTT; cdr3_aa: CASSQLLGGPEAFF